Sequencing of this T cell receptor beta chain was carried out in a study of PD-1 blockade in classical Hodgkin lymphoma. As regards this clone: Its antigen is not known.

Study-level results: Compared with baseline, CD4+ but not CD8+ TCR diversity had risen significantly by C4D1. The causes of the repertoire differences, possibly disease activity or prior therapy, remain undefined. Similar baseline diversity was found in complete responders and newly diagnosed patients.

Data came from immunoSEQ multiplex PCR; TCRdb stores just in-frame clones and leaves some out. Of approximately 99,000 clones listed, 89% are singletons. Germline V lookup: CDR1 SEHNR, CDR2 FQNEAQ (reference sequence). V was clipped by 1 base and J by 7 bases, with 11 bases between them. The length of the CDR3 is 14 residues. After autologous stem cell transplantation all patients relapsed, and prior brentuximab vedotin exposure differed between cohorts. The rearrangement links TRBV7-9 to TRBJ2-4; D possibly uses TRBD1 or TRBD2 (5 bases each). Sequencing used peripheral blood mononuclear cells (PBMCs), obtained before the second cycle of nivolumab. This receptor was obtained from a human donor with classical Hodgkin lymphoma. The CDR3 spells CASSLGQGPNIQYF. CDR3 sequence (DNA): TGTGCCAGCAGCTTAGGGCAGGGACCGAACATTCAGTACTTC. The full variable domain, rest sourced from reference TRBV7-9 and TRBJ2-4, is DTGVSQNPRHKITKRGQNVTFRCDPISEHNRLYWYRQTLGQGPEFLTYFQNEAQLEKSRLLSDRFSAERPKGSFSTLEIQRTEQGDSAMYLCASSLGQGPNIQYFGAGTRLSVL.